This entry lists 32 T cell receptor beta chains sequenced from one sample in a study of shared clonotypes between healthy human individuals. The data were produced by immunoSEQ multiplex PCR, yet TCRdb's version contains in-frame clones alone and is incomplete. The data show roughly 490,000 clones, with 75% to 85% seen just once and approximately 12% held by the top ten. Sequencing input: PBMCs. These receptors came from a woman in her thirties or forties in good health. Some clones in this sample may be carry-over from other donors' samples.

V gene TRBV30 combines with J gene TRBJ2-7; D uncertain. Germline V gene sequence: CDR1 GTSNPN, CDR2 SVGIG (reference sequence). The length of the CDR3 is 12 residues. V gave up 0 bases and J gave up 7 bases, with 10 bases separating them. CDR3 in DNA: TGTGCCTGGAGTGTACGACGAACTGAGCAGTACTTC. This sequence encodes CAWSVRRTEQYF.

This clone has only a few counts. V and J are TRBV28 and TRBJ1-3; D is perhaps TRBD1 (6 bases). CDR3 size: 15 residues. Germline V gene sequence: CDR1 MDHEN, CDR2 SYDVKM. V was shortened by 7 bases and J by 2 bases, with 15 bases between the two germline ends. The CDR3 here is CASTPGGGPGNTIYF. CDR3 coding DNA: TGTGCCAGCACCCCGGGGGGGGGCCCTGGAAACACCATATATTTT.

This clone was recorded at least ten times. The chain recombines TRBV5-4 with TRBJ2-7; 7 positions agree with TRBD2. J was trimmed by 6 bases and V by 1 base; bases with no gene match: 4. CDR1 is SGHNT and CDR2 is YYREEE in the germline V gene (reference sequence). This CDR3 contains 13 residues. The CDR3 is CASSLPSGGEQYF. In DNA form, the CDR3 reads TGTGCCAGCAGCTTGCCTAGCGGCGGCGAGCAGTACTTC.

This clone was counted only a few times. The CDR3 spells CASSLGLRNTGELFF. CDR3 DNA: TGCGCCAGCAGCTTGGGACTCCGGAACACCGGGGAGCTGTTTTTT. The chain couples TRBV5-1 to TRBJ2-2; D is unresolved. The CDR3 is made up of 15 amino acids. From germline, CDR1 is SGHRS and CDR2 YFSETQ. With 0 bases removed from V and 1 base from J, the gap between germline ends came to 7 bases.

The chain couples TRBV29-1 to TRBJ2-5; D is ambiguous. V lost 5 bases and J lost 5, with 12 bases in between. Germline V gives CDR1 SQVTM, CDR2 ANQGSEA. CDR3 length: 12 residues. In nucleotides, the CDR3 is TGCAGCGTTCGTCCTAGTAGTGAGACCCAGTACTTC. This translates into CSVRPSSETQYF.

The rearrangement links TRBV10-2 to TRBJ2-3; no firm D call. Germline V gene lookup returns CDR1 WSHSY and CDR2 SAAADI. With 4 bases removed from V and 0 bases from J, the gap between germline ends came to 5 bases. The CDR3 has 13 amino acids. The CDR3 loop is CASSVPSTDTQYF. The CDR3 bases are TGCGCCAGCAGTGTTCCTAGCACAGATACGCAGTATTTT.

The CDR3 DNA follows: TGTGCCAGCAGTTACCAGGGAGATGAGCAGTTCTTC. Its protein product is CASSYQGDEQFF. V is TRBV6-6 and J is TRBJ2-1; D tentatively reads TRBD1 or TRBD2 (5 bases each). Trimming pared 2 bases from V and 8 bases from J, leaving 7 bases between. The CDR3 has 12 amino acids. Germline values: CDR1 MNHNY, CDR2 SVGAGI (reference sequence).

The chain uses TRBV7-9 and TRBJ2-2, with D maybe TRBD1 (5 bases). The CDR3 runs 14 residues. Germline V gene sequence: CDR1 SEHNR, CDR2 FQNEAQ (reference sequence). Trimming shortened V by 7 bases and J by 5 bases, and 14 bases separated the two germline ends. CDR3 amino acids: CASTRVIVTGELFF. CDR3 coding DNA: TGTGCCAGCACCAGGGTTATTGTGACCGGGGAGCTGTTTTTT.

This clone was picked up a small number of times. The chain couples TRBV29-1 to TRBJ1-1, with TRBD1 matching over 7 bases. Germline trimming cut 6 bases from V and 0 bases from J; bases unmatched to any gene: 4. This CDR3 contains 13 residues. CDR1 SQVTM and CDR2 ANQGSEA come from the germline V gene. CDR3 coding DNA: TGCAGCGTCAGGGGGAACATGAACACTGAAGCTTTCTTT. Its translation is CSVRGNMNTEAFF.

This clone was seen just once. A far larger clone differs by one base, so this is likely a read error. Lacking the conserved final phenylalanine or tryptophan, this CDR3 likely reflects a read error. The chain combines TRBV5-6 with TRBJ1-2, with D uncertain. CDR3 size: 15 residues. V was clipped by 0 bases and J by 0 bases, with 9 bases between them. Germline-derived CDR1 and CDR2 are SGHDT and YYEEEE. The chain's CDR3 is CASSLVVGANYGYTL. The CDR3 DNA follows: TGTGCCAGCAGCTTGGTCGTGGGAGCTAACTATGGCTACACCCTC.

The V gene is TRBV25-1, the J gene TRBJ1-4; a possible D gene is TRBD1 (5 bases). Between the trimmed V and J ends, which lost 1 base and 8 bases, there was a span of 14 bases. This CDR3 is built from 15 residues. The germline V gene has CDR1 MGHDK and CDR2 SYGVNS. The CDR3 protein is CASSEFGGLKEKLFF. The DNA of the CDR3 is TGTGCCAGCAGTGAATTTGGGGGGTTGAAAGAAAAACTGTTTTTT.

This clone was observed a handful of times. The chain couples TRBV20-1 to TRBJ2-5, with D perhaps given as TRBD1 or TRBD2 (5 bases each). V lost 3 bases to trimming and J lost 11 bases, with 13 bases between them. From germline, CDR1 is DFQATT and CDR2 SNEGSKA (reference sequence). This CDR3 spans 11 amino acids. In nucleotides, the CDR3 is TGCAGTGCTAGCGACCCGGGACGGCAGTACTTC. Its translation is CSASDPGRQYF.

J is TRBJ2-7 and V is TRBV28, with 7 nucleotides matching TRBD2. Germline V gives CDR1 MDHEN, CDR2 SYDVKM. The CDR3 length is 13 residues. J was trimmed by 3 bases and V by 6 bases; bases with no gene match: 5. The CDR3 loop reads CASRGSGDYEQYF. The CDR3 DNA reads TGTGCCAGCAGAGGAAGCGGGGACTACGAGCAGTACTTC.

With regard to this clone: This sequence may be a read error, since a much larger clone differs from it by one base. Other DNA sequences in the same sample also yield this CDR3. V and J are TRBV2 and TRBJ2-7; D gene uncertain. The CDR3 covers 11 residues. The germline V gene has CDR1 SNHLY and CDR2 FYNNEI. V gave up 6 bases and J gave up 2 bases, with 5 bases separating them. The CDR3 coding sequence is TGTGCCAGCAGCCTAACCTACGAGCAGTACTTC. It codes for CASSLTYEQYF.

The rearrangement uses TRBV28 and TRBJ1-1, with 9 nucleotides matching TRBD1. The V segment lost 5 bases and the J segment 6 bases; nucleotides outside the gene matches: 7. The CDR3 is 14 amino acids. CDR1 is MDHEN, CDR2 SYDVKM, per germline. CDR3 residues: CASSPPGQGPEAFF. The CDR3 DNA reads TGTGCCAGCAGTCCTCCGGGACAGGGTCCTGAAGCTTTCTTT.

The rearrangement joins TRBV29-1 to TRBJ1-1; D unclear. V gave up 0 bases and J gave up 6 bases, with 8 bases separating them. Germline CDR1 SQVTM, CDR2 ANQGSEA. There are 12 residues in the CDR3. CDR3 bases: TGCAGCGTTGAAGAGACGGGCGCTGAAGCTTTCTTT. It yields the protein CSVEETGAEAFF.

The chain couples TRBV5-1 to TRBJ2-2, with 11 bases matching TRBD2. The CDR3 is made up of 16 amino acids. Germline CDR1 is SGHRS and CDR2 is YFSETQ. Losses at the gene ends were 4 bases for V and 3 bases for J; bases not matched to a gene: 5. The CDR3 coding sequence is TGCGCCAGCAGCCTGAGGACTAGCGGGTACACCGGGGAGCTGTTTTTT. This sequence encodes CASSLRTSGYTGELFF.

The chain joins TRBV15 to TRBJ1-2; tentatively, D is TRBD1 (5 bases). CDR1 LNHNV and CDR2 YYDKDF come from the germline V gene (reference sequence). This CDR3 spans 14 amino acids. The germline V and J ends were trimmed by 4 bases and 5 bases, with 14 bases remaining between them. The CDR3 here is CATSKAGSVYGYTF. DNA of the CDR3: TGTGCCACCAGCAAGGCAGGGAGTGTATATGGCTACACCTTC.

The V and J genes are TRBV6-5 and TRBJ2-2, with D perhaps matching TRBD1 (6 bases). Germline V gene lookup returns CDR1 MNHEY and CDR2 SVGAGI. Trimming left V 6 bases short and J 3 bases short, with 11 bases between. The CDR3 runs 14 residues. Here the CDR3 DNA reads TGTGCCAGCAGCTCTGGACAGTACACCGGGGAGCTGTTTTTT. Residues: CASSSGQYTGELFF.

This clone has just a few counts. The chain links TRBV7-9 to TRBJ2-2, with 13 bases lining up with TRBD2. V shed 10 bases, J shed 6 bases, and the junction held 5 bases outside the gene matches. CDR3 length: 14 residues. CDR1 and CDR2 from the germline V gene are SEHNR and FQNEAQ (reference sequence). CDR3 amino acids: CATGTSGIPGELFF. The CDR3, as DNA: TGTGCCACGGGGACTAGCGGGATCCCCGGGGAGCTGTTTTTT.

J is TRBJ2-2 and V is TRBV6-4; D unresolved. V shed 4 bases and J shed 1 base, with 13 bases lying between them. The CDR3 loop spans 16 amino acids. Per the germline V gene, CDR1 is MRHNA and CDR2 is SNTAGT. CDR3 coding DNA: TGTGCCAGCAGTGTGGGCCTGACGGTGAACACCGGGGAGCTGTTTTTT. Protein sequence: CASSVGLTVNTGELFF.

This clone occurred a few times. The chain couples TRBV10-1 to TRBJ1-3; perhaps TRBD1 as D (6 bases). V was shortened by 0 bases and J by 2 bases, with 8 bases between the two germline ends. Germline lookup yields CDR1 WNHNN and CDR2 SYGVQD (reference sequence). There are 15 residues in the CDR3. The CDR3 spells CASSESGGPGNTIYF. DNA for the CDR3: TGCGCCAGCAGTGAGTCGGGGGGGCCTGGAAACACCATATATTTT.

The chain employs TRBV5-1 and TRBJ2-2; D is ambiguous. CDR1 is SGHRS, CDR2 YFSETQ, per germline. Trimming left V 0 bases short and J 6 bases short, with 6 bases between. This CDR3 spans 13 amino acids. CDR3 sequence: CASSLEVSGELFF. In nucleotides, the CDR3 is TGCGCCAGCAGCTTGGAGGTCTCCGGGGAGCTGTTTTTT.

The chain has TRBV6-1 and TRBJ2-5; the D gene could be TRBD1 or TRBD2 (6 bases each). With 4 bases removed from V and 1 base from J, the gap between germline ends came to 16 bases. This CDR3 region has 16 residues. Germline CDR1 and CDR2: MNHNS and SASEGT. CDR3 residues: CASSGLAEGGQETQYF. CDR3 nucleotides: TGTGCCAGCAGTGGCTTAGCGGAAGGGGGCCAAGAGACCCAGTACTTC.

With respect to this clone: This likely came from a read error, as a far larger clone is one base away. The chain combines TRBV30 with TRBJ1-2; D unresolved. This CDR3 region has 14 residues. Germline assignment: CDR1 GTSNPN and CDR2 SVGIG (reference sequence). V was clipped by 0 bases and J by 4 bases, with 12 bases between them. Here the CDR3 reads CAWSVGPSSYGYTF. The CDR3 DNA follows: TGTGCCTGGAGTGTCGGGCCTTCCTCCTATGGCTACACCTTC.

Points on this clone: A read error is likely here: a far larger clone is one base away. The genes are TRBV10-3 and TRBJ1-2, with D unresolved. The germline V gene encodes CDR1 ENHRY and CDR2 SYGVKD. The CDR3 totals 15 residues. CDR3 loop: CAISERQPAGYGHTF. The CDR3, as DNA: TGTGCCATCAGTGAGAGGCAGCCCGCTGGCTATGGCCACACCTTC.

The J gene is TRBJ2-5, the V gene TRBV19; TRBD2 is a possible D gene (5 bases). Between the trimmed V and J ends, which lost 6 bases and 4 bases, there was a span of 24 bases. This CDR3 has 17 residues. Germline V gene lookup returns CDR1 LNHDA and CDR2 SQIVND (reference sequence). CDR3 amino acids: CASSTGWGSASGETQYF. The CDR3 DNA is TGTGCCAGTAGCACGGGATGGGGTTCGGCGAGTGGAGAGACCCAGTACTTC.

The V and J genes are TRBV13 and TRBJ2-5; D call uncertain. Trimming took 3 bases from V and 3 from J, leaving 8 bases between them. There are 13 residues in the CDR3. Germline CDR1 and CDR2: PRHDT and FYEKMQ (reference sequence). The CDR3 DNA reads as TGTGCCAGCAGCTTCCGACCGAAAGAGACCCAGTACTTC. Protein sequence: CASSFRPKETQYF.

The rearrangement joins TRBV18 to TRBJ2-1; 9 nucleotides align to TRBD2. CDR3 length equals 19 residues. Trimming removed 6 bases from V and 3 bases from J; junction bases left unmatched: 18. Germline CDR1 is KGHSH and CDR2 is LQKENI. The chain's CDR3 is CASSPSVGKTSGHYNEQFF. The CDR3 bases are TGTGCCAGCTCCCCTAGCGTAGGGAAGACTAGCGGACACTACAATGAGCAGTTCTTC.

A note on this clone: Since a far larger clone is one base different, this is likely a read error. This chain links TRBV6-4 with TRBJ2-7, with TRBD2 as a possible D gene (5 bases). CDR3 length: 15 residues. The germline V gene has CDR1 MRHNA and CDR2 SNTAGT. CDR3 amino acids: CASSEEAGEGNEQCF. The DNA of the CDR3 is TGTGCCAGCAGTGAGGAGGCCGGAGAGGGAAACGAGCAGTGCTTC.

This sequence joins TRBV19 and TRBJ1-1; D is possibly TRBD1 (5 bases). Germline CDR1 LNHDA, CDR2 SQIVND (reference sequence). The CDR3 contains 14 residues. V lost 5 bases, J lost 6 bases, and 16 bases lay in between. In nucleotides, the CDR3 is TGTGCCAGTAGTTTCGGGATCGGGGGGGCTGAAGCTTTCTTT. It is translated as CASSFGIGGAEAFF.

V and J are TRBV5-1 and TRBJ2-7; D remains unclear. V lost 5 bases and J 0 bases, leaving 15 bases between the germline ends. The germline V gene encodes CDR1 SGHRS and CDR2 YFSETQ. This CDR3 has 15 amino acids. Here the CDR3 DNA reads TGCGCCAGCAGTCTAGGTGGCGGAAACTCCTACGAGCAGTACTTC. Translated: CASSLGGGNSYEQYF.